Below, 23 T cell receptor beta chains from the same sample are listed, as sequenced in a study of long-term antiretroviral therapy in people with HIV. immunoSEQ v3.0 was run at survey level. Produced via immunoSEQ multiplex PCR; TCRdb's table is partial and in-frame only. The sample carries 33,000 or so clones, around 97% recorded once. This specimen consisted of unsorted PBMCs, obtained 7.6 years after starting antiretroviral therapy. The receptors shown here come from a man in his thirties or forties with HIV.

The chain has TRBV6-5 and TRBJ2-7; a weak D match, TRBD1 (6 bases). CDR3 length: 14 amino acids. Trimming removed 7 bases at V and 3 bases at J, with 16 bases between. Germline V gives CDR1 MNHEY, CDR2 SVGAGI. The CDR3 loop reads CASNAGGSYYEQYF. The CDR3 region has the DNA TGTGCCAGCAACGCTGGGGGCAGTTACTACGAGCAGTACTTC.

Note on this clone: Germline and junction disagree at one end, which may indicate a read error. The rearrangement uses TRBV4-2 and TRBJ2-3; either TRBD1 or TRBD2 may fit D (5 bases each). The CDR3 is 11 amino acids. CDR1 and CDR2 from the germline V gene are LGHNA and YNFKEQ. DNA of the CDR3: TGTGCCAGCAGCCAAGGGGGGAGCGAGTACTTT. Protein sequence: CASSQGGSEYF.

This clone was observed a single time. V and J are TRBV12-5 and TRBJ1-1; D gene uncertain. CDR3 size: 14 residues. Germline lookup yields CDR1 LGHNT and CDR2 FRNRAP. The germline V and J ends were trimmed by 7 bases and 1 base, with 13 bases remaining between them. CDR3: CASVFGSRNTEAFF. DNA of the CDR3: TGTGCTAGTGTCTTCGGGTCTAGGAACACTGAAGCTTTCTTT.

V usage is TRBV25-1 and J usage is TRBJ2-7; a weak D match, TRBD2 (5 bases). This CDR3 has 14 residues. The ends were cut back, 1 base at V and 2 bases at J, with 9 bases in the middle. Germline CDR1 MGHDK, CDR2 SYGVNS. The CDR3 region has the DNA TGTGCCAGCAGTGAATTGAGGGAGCCCTACGAGCAGTACTTC. This codes for CASSELREPYEQYF.

This clone was counted once. The V and J genes are TRBV6-6 and TRBJ1-2; D might be TRBD1 (5 bases). The CDR3 is made up of 11 amino acids. Germline V gives CDR1 MNHNY, CDR2 SVGAGI (reference sequence). Trimming stripped 7 bases from V and 7 bases from J, with 10 bases between. The CDR3 DNA is TGTGCCAGCATGGGGGGGAGTGGCTACACCTTC. Translated, it gives CASMGGSGYTF.

The chain employs TRBV7-9 and TRBJ1-5, with no clear D. CDR1 is SEHNR and CDR2 is FQNEAQ in the germline V gene (reference sequence). The ends were cut back, 0 bases at V and 8 bases at J, with 5 bases in the middle. This CDR3 comprises 12 residues. In DNA, the CDR3 is TGTGCCAGCAGCTTAGCCGATGAGCCCCAGCATTTT. It codes for CASSLADEPQHF.

V is TRBV19 and J is TRBJ2-7; D is unclear. The CDR3 consists of 12 residues. Per the germline V gene, CDR1 is LNHDA and CDR2 is SQIVND (reference sequence). Trimming took off 9 bases at V and 2 bases at J, with 11 bases between the two ends. The CDR3 DNA sequence: TGTGCCAGACGCCGGCAAACCTACGAGCAGTACTTC. Protein product: CARRRQTYEQYF. Together with reference TRBV19 and TRBJ2-7, the CDR3 gives the full variable domain: DGGITQSPKYLFRKEGQNVTLSCEQNLNHDAMYWYRQDPGQGLRLIYYSQIVNDFQKGDIAEGYSVSREKKESFPLTVTSAQKNPTAFYLCARRRQTYEQYFGPGTRLTVT.

V is TRBV7-8 and J is TRBJ2-1; 10 nucleotides align to TRBD2. Germline lookup yields CDR1 SGHVS and CDR2 FQNEAQ. V was pared by 7 bases and J by 6 bases, with 12 bases of the junction left unmatched. The CDR3 totals 16 residues. The DNA for the CDR3 is TGTGCCAGCACCATCCTGGGGCTAGCGGGAGTCAATGAGCAGTTCTTC. It translates to CASTILGLAGVNEQFF. Combining the CDR3 with reference TRBV7-8 and TRBJ2-1 gives the whole variable domain GAGVSQSPRYKVAKRGQDVALRCDPISGHVSLFWYQQALGQGPEFLTYFQNEAQLDKSGLPSDRFFAERPEGSVSTLKIQRTQQEDSAVYLCASTILGLAGVNEQFFGPGTRLTVL.

The CDR3 reads CAISEPRGTGSSYNEQFF. CDR3 coding DNA: TGTGCCATCAGTGAGCCGAGGGGGACAGGGAGCTCCTACAATGAGCAGTTCTTC. The genes are TRBV10-3 and TRBJ2-1, with 9 bases matching TRBD1. Germline assignment: CDR1 ENHRY and CDR2 SYGVKD. The V and J ends lost 2 bases and 0 bases, in that order; junction bases with no gene match: 8. The CDR3 is made up of 18 amino acids.

V and J are TRBV5-6 and TRBJ1-1; 8 bases match TRBD1. V dropped 4 bases and J dropped 3; count of bases not matched to a gene: 11. Germline CDR1 and CDR2: SGHDT and YYEEEE. This CDR3 is 16 amino acids long. The CDR3, as DNA: TGTGCCAGCAGCATCTACAGGGGGGTATTGGACACTGAAGCTTTCTTT. Translated, it gives CASSIYRGVLDTEAFF.

This chain uses TRBV30 with TRBJ2-2; the D is unclear. The CDR3 contains 15 residues. CDR1 and CDR2 (germline): GTSNPN, SVGIG (reference sequence). The V end lost 0 bases, the J end lost 4 bases, and 12 bases lay between the germline ends. This CDR3 is CAWSVPYRSTGELFF. CDR3 DNA sequence: TGTGCCTGGAGTGTACCCTATAGGAGCACCGGGGAGCTGTTTTTT.

The rearrangement uses TRBV5-1 and TRBJ1-3; the D is unclear. The CDR3 runs 14 residues. Germline CDR1 reads SGHRS; CDR2 reads YFSETQ. V was pared by 9 bases and J by 1 base, with 14 bases between. CDR3 residues: CAKKTLGSGNTIYF. The CDR3 DNA sequence: TGCGCCAAGAAGACCCTCGGATCTGGAAACACCATATATTTT.

V is TRBV11-3 and J is TRBJ2-3; D is ambiguous. The V end was cut by 5 bases, the J end by 2 bases, with 17 bases between. The germline gives CDR1 SGHNT, CDR2 YENEEA. This CDR3 has 16 amino acids. The CDR3 DNA reads TGTGCCAGCAGCCCTGGGGTTTCTGGGAACACAGATACGCAGTATTTT. Its protein is CASSPGVSGNTDTQYF.

CDR3 nucleotide sequence: TGTGCCAGCAGTGAAGCGCTTATAGACAGGGGTCCCAGGACGAACACCGGGGAGCTGTTTTTT. It yields the protein CASSEALIDRGPRTNTGELFF. V and J are TRBV6-1 and TRBJ2-2; TRBD1 agrees at 8 bases. Unmatched junction bases numbered 15, after V lost 0 bases and J lost 0 bases. The germline V gene encodes CDR1 MNHNS and CDR2 SASEGT. The CDR3 is 21 amino acids.

This chain joins TRBV20-1 and TRBJ2-3, with unresolved D. Trimming left V 3 bases short and J 3 bases short, with 4 bases between. The CDR3 is 11 residues long. Germline CDR1 DFQATT, CDR2 SNEGSKA (reference sequence). The chain's CDR3 is CSASTTDTQYF. CDR3 nucleotide sequence: TGCAGTGCTAGCACTACAGATACGCAGTATTTT.

This clone appeared a single time. The rearrangement links TRBV6-5 to TRBJ2-7, with D tentatively TRBD1 (7 bases). V lost 6 bases and J 11 bases, leaving 11 bases between the germline ends. The germline CDR1 and CDR2 sequences are MNHEY and SVGAGI. The CDR3 has 10 residues. Here the CDR3 reads CASRGGTEYF. CDR3 DNA: TGTGCCAGCAGGGGCGGGACAGAGTACTTC.

The chain employs TRBV19 and TRBJ2-7; D is perhaps TRBD1 (5 bases). The CDR3 extends over 14 amino acids. The germline gives CDR1 LNHDA, CDR2 SQIVND (reference sequence). V was pared by 4 bases and J by 1 base, with 11 bases between. DNA of the CDR3: TGTGCCAGTAGTACCCAGGGTAGGTCCTACGAGCAGTACTTC. Its translation: CASSTQGRSYEQYF.

This chain connects TRBV5-6 to TRBJ2-7; D not resolved. There are 15 residues in the CDR3. Trimming pared 1 base from V and 3 bases from J, leaving 14 bases between. Germline V CDR1 and CDR2: SGHDT, YYEEEE. CDR3 DNA sequence: TGTGCCAGCAGCTTGTGGGGTGAGCCGGACTACGAGCAGTACTTC. This sequence encodes CASSLWGEPDYEQYF.

The chain joins TRBV7-6 to TRBJ1-2, with D hard to call. Germline V gene lookup returns CDR1 SGHVS and CDR2 FNYEAQ. The V and J ends lost 4 bases and 0 bases respectively, with 6 bases between them. The CDR3 has 13 residues. The CDR3 reads CASSSQPNYGYTF. The CDR3 bases are TGTGCCAGCAGCTCACAGCCTAACTATGGCTACACCTTC. Full variable domain (missing parts from reference TRBV7-6 and TRBJ1-2): GAGVSQSPRYKVTKRGQDVALRCDPISGHVSLYWYRQALGQGPEFLTYFNYEAQQDKSGLPNDRFSAERPEGSISTLTIQRTEQRDSAMYRCASSSQPNYGYTFGSGTRLTVV.

V and J are TRBV6-6 and TRBJ1-5; D is ambiguous. The germline gives CDR1 MNHNY, CDR2 SVGAGI (reference sequence). Trimming pared 4 bases from V and 4 bases from J, leaving 14 bases between. This CDR3 is 15 amino acids long. DNA of the CDR3: TGTGCCAGCAGTTTCTCGGACGGATCGAATCAGCCCCAGCATTTT. Translating it yields CASSFSDGSNQPQHF.

The V and J genes are TRBV11-2 and TRBJ1-1; TRBD1 is a possible D gene (5 bases). V was trimmed by 5 bases and J by 8 bases, leaving 27 bases between them. Looked up from germline, CDR1 is SGHAT and CDR2 is FQNNGV. The CDR3 sequence is 17 residues long. The DNA of the CDR3 is TGTGCCAGCAGCCCCCGGGGGGGTATGGTGAGTAGTGAGGAAGCTTTCTTT. It yields the protein CASSPRGGMVSSEEAFF.

The chain joins TRBV4-1 to TRBJ2-1; D may match TRBD1 or TRBD2 (5 bases each). Germline CDR1 and CDR2: MGHRA and YSYEKL. Trimming shortened V by 0 bases and J by 6 bases, and 18 bases separated the two germline ends. The CDR3 contains 17 residues. DNA for the CDR3: TGCGCCAGCAGCCAAGATTCGCGGTGGGGGTCTGGCAATGAGCAGTTCTTC. Protein sequence: CASSQDSRWGSGNEQFF.

The genes are TRBV4-3 and TRBJ2-7, with D unresolved. The length of the CDR3 is 13 residues. Germline lookup yields CDR1 LGHNA and CDR2 YSLEER. The V end lost 4 bases, the J end lost 3 bases, and 10 bases lay between the germline ends. CDR3 sequence reads: CASSLYRDYEQYF. In DNA, the CDR3 is TGCGCCAGCAGCCTTTACCGAGACTACGAGCAGTACTTC.